One and the same sample provided the 30 T cell receptor beta chains below, sequenced in a study of tumor-infiltrating lymphocytes in primary liver carcinoma. Co-extraction of both nucleic acids (RNA and DNA) used roughly 19-33 mg of unsorted bulk tissue. The template, about 540 ng total RNA, yielded TCR beta cDNA made with a constant-region primer. Employing slightly modified ARM-PCR, three nested multiplex PCR rounds were run, and these gave rise to the TCR beta libraries. TRBV1-TRBV30 forward primers paired with a C-beta reverse primer were used in the first two PCR rounds, which ran about 11 cycles each. TCRdb recomputed calls from the multiplex PCR reads with MiXCR, one row per CDR3 protein. The sample has about 64,000 distinct CDR3 sequences; over 60% are singletons. Material for sequencing was liver tumor tissue from sampling region 4. As for subset: tumor region T4, right-lateral pole. These receptors came from a man between 35 and 55 years old with primary liver carcinoma and hepatitis B virus infection.

Of note for this clonotype: One end of the junction does not line up with germline, which may come from a read error. The V gene is TRBV4-2, the J gene TRBJ1-1, with 8 bases identical to TRBD1. CDR1 LGHNA and CDR2 YNFKEQ come from the germline V gene. The length of the CDR3 is 17 residues. The CDR3 is CAGSQKYGQGFWTEAFF. The CDR3 nucleotides read TGTGCCGGCAGCCAAAAGTATGGACAGGGTTTTTGGACTGAAGCTTTCTTT.

The V and J genes are TRBV6-1 and TRBJ2-3; TRBD2 matches 7 bases. J lost 3 bases, V lost 1 base, and 7 bases had no gene match. CDR1 and CDR2 from the germline V gene are MNHNS and SASEGT. The CDR3 length is 16 residues. The CDR3 protein is CASSEEAGRGTDTQYF. As DNA, the CDR3 is TGTGCCAGCAGTGAAGAAGCGGGAAGGGGAACAGATACGCAGTATTTT.

This clonotype was found once. At one end, the junction sequence differs from germline, possibly due to a read error. The chain joins TRBV5-5 to TRBJ2-1; possible D gene TRBD2, 6 bases. Germline CDR1 and CDR2: SGHKS and YYEKEE (reference sequence). The CDR3 runs to 15 residues. The CDR3 bases are TGTGCCAGCGGCTTGGATGGGGGGACCTACAATGAGCAGTTCTTC. Translating gives CASGLDGGTYNEQFF. Combining the CDR3 with reference TRBV5-5 and TRBJ2-1 gives the whole variable domain DAGVTQSPTHLIKTRGQQVTLRCSPISGHKSVSWYQQVLGQGPQFIFQYYEKEERGRGNFPDRFSARQFPNYSSELNVNALLLGDSALYLCASGLDGGTYNEQFFGPGTRLTVL.

This clonotype was counted ten times or more. The chain recombines TRBV29-1 with TRBJ2-5, with D possibly being TRBD2 (5 bases). Germline V gene sequence: CDR1 SQVTM, CDR2 ANQGSEA. The length of the CDR3 is 15 residues. Trimming stripped 2 bases from V and 5 bases from J, with 18 bases between. The CDR3 DNA sequence: TGCAGCGTTGAATCCGCGGCGGGTAAATCGGAGACCCAGTACTTC. Its translation is CSVESAAGKSETQYF. Supplemented by reference TRBV29-1 and TRBJ2-5, the full variable domain reads SAVISQKPSRDICQRGTSLTIQCQVDSQVTMMFWYRQQPGQSLTLIATANQGSEATYESGFVIDKFPISRPNLTFSTLTVSNMSPEDSSIYLCSVESAAGKSETQYFGPGTRLLVL.

About this clonotype itself: A read error is likely, as this CDR3 ends without the conserved phenylalanine or tryptophan. This rearrangement joins TRBV5-1 to TRBJ2-7; 10 nucleotides agree with TRBD1. CDR3 length equals 14 residues. With 5 bases clipped from V and 7 bases from J, the junction kept 9 bases outside the gene matches. Germline CDR1 SGHRS, CDR2 YFSETQ. The CDR3 sequence is CASSRTGGFEEQYL. For the CDR3, the DNA is TGCGCCAGCAGTCGGACAGGGGGTTTCGAGGAGCAGTACCTC.

The chain uses TRBV29-1 and TRBJ1-1, with D unresolved. Trimming left V 4 bases short and J 4 bases short, with 19 bases between. Germline CDR1 SQVTM, CDR2 ANQGSEA. The CDR3 length is 15 residues. CDR3 loop: CSVALGWGMSTEAFF. The CDR3 DNA is TGCAGCGTTGCCCTGGGATGGGGAATGAGCACTGAAGCTTTCTTT. The full variable domain, its missing parts supplied by reference TRBV29-1 and TRBJ1-1, is SAVISQKPSRDICQRGTSLTIQCQVDSQVTMMFWYRQQPGQSLTLIATANQGSEATYESGFVIDKFPISRPNLTFSTLTVSNMSPEDSSIYLCSVALGWGMSTEAFFGQGTRLTVV.

Comment on this clonotype: A much larger clone lies a single base off, so this may be a read error. J is TRBJ2-6 and V is TRBV6-6; D gene unclear. The CDR3 totals 13 residues. Per germline, CDR1 MNHNY and CDR2 SVGAGI (reference sequence). The CDR3 here is CVSLPSGANVLTF. CDR3 coding DNA: TGTGTCAGCTTGCCTTCCGGGGCCAACGTCCTGACTTTC.

The chain employs TRBV29-1 and TRBJ2-5; possibly TRBD2 for D (7 bases). Germline V gene lookup returns CDR1 SQVTM and CDR2 ANQGSEA. CDR3 size: 15 residues. V lost 1 base to trimming and J lost 4 bases, with 16 bases between them. The DNA of the CDR3 is TGCAGCGTTGAAGGGGAGGGGGGGCGGTCAGAGACCCAGTACTTC. Translated, it gives CSVEGEGGRSETQYF.

The chain uses TRBV6-2 or TRBV6-3 and TRBJ2-4; 14 bases are shared with TRBD2. The CDR3 totals 19 residues. CDR1 and CDR2 from the germline V gene are MNHEY and SVGEGT. J gave up 4 bases and V 6 bases, and 14 bases lay outside the gene matches. CDR3 in amino acids: CASSVNTGLAGVDKNIQYF. The CDR3 bases are TGTGCCAGCAGCGTTAACACGGGACTAGCGGGAGTGGATAAAAACATTCAGTACTTC.

This clonotype was detected many times. The rearrangement joins TRBV28 to TRBJ2-7, with 10 bases matching TRBD2. Germline V gene lookup returns CDR1 MDHEN and CDR2 SYDVKM. With 3 bases clipped from V and 3 bases from J, the junction kept 2 bases outside the gene matches. There are 14 residues in the CDR3. CDR3 nucleotide sequence: TGTGCCAGCAGTTTCCTAGCGGGAGACTACGAGCAGTACTTC. Residues: CASSFLAGDYEQYF.

The chain employs TRBV5-4 and TRBJ2-7, with D perhaps TRBD2 (6 bases). The ends were cut back, 4 bases at V and 5 bases at J, with 19 bases in the middle. Looked up from germline, CDR1 is SGHNT and CDR2 is YYREEE (reference sequence). This CDR3 has 15 amino acids. The CDR3 DNA reads TGTGCCAGCAGCACCCTGAGTGGCGGGACCCACGAGCAGTACTTC. This translates into CASSTLSGGTHEQYF.

With regard to this clonotype: The junction does not match germline at one end; this may be a read error. The chain carries TRBV6-5 and TRBJ2-7; unclear D gene. The germline V gene has CDR1 MNHEY and CDR2 SVGAGI. This CDR3 has 13 residues. The CDR3 protein is CVSSYSPNYYQYF. CDR3 DNA sequence: TGTGTCAGCAGTTACTCTCCTAACTACTATCAGTACTTC.

With respect to this clonotype: Given a much more abundant clone one base away, this may be a read error. Since no conserved phenylalanine or tryptophan closes the CDR3, a read error is the likely cause. V and J are TRBV5-1 and TRBJ2-4, with D possibly matching TRBD1 (6 bases). Trimming shortened V by 1 base and J by 5 bases, and 13 bases separated the two germline ends. There are 15 residues in the CDR3. The V gene's germline CDR1 is SGHRS and CDR2 YFSETQ. The DNA of the CDR3 is TGCGCCAGCAGCTTGAGGGGGTTTGAAGAAAACATTCAGTACTTA. Translation: CASSLRGFEENIQYL.

The rearrangement joins TRBV29-1 to TRBJ2-5, with TRBD2 identical over 7 bases. The ends lost 5 bases at V and 5 bases at J; junction bases unmatched: 5. The CDR3 consists of 12 residues. CDR1 is SQVTM and CDR2 is ANQGSEA in the germline V gene. The CDR3 protein is CSVRSGTETQYF. CDR3 DNA sequence: TGCAGCGTTAGGAGCGGGACGGAGACCCAGTACTTC.

A note on this clonotype: One junction end does not reproduce the germline sequence, and a read error may be involved. The CDR3 reads CTSGFGTGVTEELFF. In nucleotides, the CDR3 is TGTACCAGCGGCTTCGGGACAGGGGTGACCGAGGAGCTGTTTTTT. The chain combines TRBV5-6 with TRBJ2-2; 10 bases are shared with TRBD1. CDR1 and CDR2 from the germline V gene are SGHDT and YYEEEE. The CDR3 totals 15 residues.

This clonotype has at least ten counts. The chain combines TRBV7-8 with TRBJ2-7; TRBD2 matches at 7 bases. This CDR3 is built from 17 residues. J was trimmed by 6 bases and V by 9 bases; bases with no gene match: 23. Germline loops: CDR1 SGHVS, CDR2 FQNEAQ. This CDR3 is CASSLKGGTTVTLEQYF. The CDR3 DNA reads TGTGCCAGTAGCCTGAAGGGAGGGACTACAGTTACCCTCGAGCAGTACTTC. Based on the CDR3 plus reference TRBV7-8 and TRBJ2-7, the full variable domain is GAGVSQSPRYKVAKRGQDVALRCDPISGHVSLFWYQQALGQGPEFLTYFQNEAQLDKSGLPSDRFFAERPEGSVSTLKIQRTQQEDSAVYLCASSLKGGTTVTLEQYFGPGTRLTVT.

Notes on this clonotype: This CDR3 fails to terminate in the conserved phenylalanine or tryptophan, so it likely reflects a read error. The genes are TRBV11-2 and TRBJ2-5; D gene ambiguous. This CDR3 region has 11 residues. Germline V gene lookup returns CDR1 SGHAT and CDR2 FQNNGV. The V gene lost 2 bases and the J gene lost 3 bases, with 1 base spanning the gap. The CDR3 coding sequence is TGTGCCAGCAGCTTAAAAGAGACCCAGTACTAC. Its translation: CASSLKETQYY.

This clonotype showed up many times. This chain uses TRBV29-1 with TRBJ2-2, with 9 bases aligning to TRBD1. Germline V gene lookup returns CDR1 SQVTM and CDR2 ANQGSEA. Trimming removed 7 bases from V and 6 bases from J; junction bases left unmatched: 3. CDR3 length: 12 amino acids. CDR3 sequence: CSGGQGSGELFF. CDR3 nucleotides: TGCAGCGGTGGACAGGGGTCCGGGGAGCTGTTTTTT.

This clonotype was seen just once. Relative to the germline gene, one junction end is altered; a read error may explain this. The rearrangement uses TRBV7-8 and TRBJ2-1; TRBD2 matches 11 bases. Germline CDR1 is SGHVS and CDR2 is FQNEAQ. The CDR3 sequence is 14 residues long. CDR3 in DNA: TGTGTCAGCAGCTCCCTACCGGGACTAGCGGTCCAGTTCTTC. Translated: CVSSSLPGLAVQFF.

This clonotype was counted only a few times. This could be a read error, since a much larger clone is one nucleotide away. This rearrangement joins TRBV2 to TRBJ1-5; 11 bases agree with TRBD1. This CDR3 region has 14 residues. The V gene's germline CDR1 is SNHLY and CDR2 FYNNEI. CDR3 loop: CARSGTGGAQPQHF. DNA for the CDR3: TGTGCCAGGAGTGGGACAGGGGGTGCTCAGCCCCAGCATTTT.

This rearrangement joins TRBV5-1 to TRBJ1-1; D not certain. The CDR3 is 13 amino acids. V was shortened by 4 bases and J by 5 bases, with 12 bases between the two germline ends. Germline V gene sequence: CDR1 SGHRS, CDR2 YFSETQ. CDR3 DNA sequence: TGCGCCAGCAGCCCAAACAGTAGGACTGAAGCTTTCTTT. Translation gives CASSPNSRTEAFF.

Concerning this clonotype: Germline and junction disagree at one end, which may indicate a read error. The rearrangement uses TRBV11-3 and TRBJ2-5, with a tentative D call TRBD1 (6 bases). Per germline, CDR1 SGHNT and CDR2 YENEEA. This CDR3 comprises 15 residues. This CDR3 reads CACSLGAGERETQYF. The DNA of the CDR3 is TGTGCCTGCAGCCTCGGGGCAGGGGAAAGAGAGACCCAGTACTTC.

The DNA for the CDR3 is TGTGCCAGTGTTATCAAACCGAGACTAGCGGGGACCGGGGAGCTGTTTTTT. It is translated as CASVIKPRLAGTGELFF. This chain uses TRBV5-5 with TRBJ2-2; TRBD2 aligns across 11 bases. V lost 8 bases and J lost 5; bases outside the gene matches: 14. CDR1 is SGHKS, CDR2 YYEKEE, per germline (reference sequence). There are 17 residues in the CDR3.

Comment on this clonotype: This could be a read error, since a much larger clone is one nucleotide away. V gene TRBV19 combines with J gene TRBJ2-7; D gene uncertain. In germline, CDR1 is LNHDA, CDR2 SQIVND (reference sequence). V gave up 7 bases and J gave up 2 bases, with 9 bases separating them. The CDR3 extends over 12 amino acids. CDR3 protein: CASNSQAYEQYF. The CDR3 DNA reads as TGTGCCAGTAATAGCCAGGCCTACGAGCAGTACTTC.

As regards this clonotype: A single base separates this from a much larger clone, so it may be a read error. The chain joins TRBV5-6 to TRBJ2-7, with TRBD2 identical over 12 bases. In germline, CDR1 is SGHDT, CDR2 YYEEEE. This CDR3 has 15 amino acids. With V trimmed by 0 bases and J by 4 bases, 2 bases remained unmatched. CDR3 sequence reads: CASSLGLAGEYEQYF. As DNA, the CDR3 is TGTGCCAGCAGCTTGGGACTAGCGGGAGAGTACGAGCAGTACTTC.

V is TRBV5-6 and J is TRBJ2-5; tentatively, D is TRBD2 (5 bases). Between the trimmed V and J ends, which lost 6 bases and 1 base, there was a span of 13 bases. CDR3 size: 14 residues. The germline gives CDR1 SGHDT, CDR2 YYEEEE. CDR3: CASTMEASQETQYF. As DNA, the CDR3 is TGTGCCAGCACCATGGAGGCTAGCCAAGAGACCCAGTACTTC.

For this clonotype: The conserved final phenylalanine or tryptophan is absent from the CDR3, which likely points to a read error. The CDR3 spells CASSSAGRADVQFS. Written as DNA, the CDR3 is TGCGCCAGCAGCTCTGCCGGGAGGGCCGATGTGCAGTTCTCC. J is TRBJ2-1 and V is TRBV5-1, with 8 bases matching TRBD2. CDR3 length equals 14 residues. CDR1 and CDR2 (germline): SGHRS, YFSETQ. The trim removed 3 bases at V and 12 bases at J, leaving 11 bases unmatched.

J is TRBJ1-5 and V is TRBV6-6; 9 bases map to TRBD1. CDR1 MNHNY and CDR2 SVGAGI come from the germline V gene (reference sequence). V trimming: 7 bases; J trimming: 2 bases; junction bases outside the gene matches: 6. The CDR3 has 15 amino acids. CDR3 residues: CASTPTGGGNQPQHF. CDR3 nucleotide sequence: TGTGCCAGCACCCCGACAGGGGGGGGCAATCAGCCCCAGCATTTT.

Remarks on this clonotype: A junction boundary mismatches the germline segment, possibly from a read error. The chain is built from TRBV6-5 and TRBJ1-1, with D perhaps TRBD1 (5 bases). This CDR3 comprises 14 residues. CDR1 MNHEY and CDR2 SVGAGI come from the germline V gene. As DNA, the CDR3 is TGTGCTAGCAGAACCGGACTTCCGGACACTGAAGCCTTCTTT. Amino acid sequence: CASRTGLPDTEAFF.

As concerns this clonotype: This may be a read error, as it is one base from a much larger clone. V is TRBV28 and J is TRBJ1-5, with 8 bases that match TRBD1. From germline, CDR1 is MDHEN and CDR2 SYDVKM. The CDR3 sequence is 16 residues long. The CDR3, as DNA: TGTGCCAGCAGTTTATATGGACAGGGATTCAATCAGTCCCAGCATTTT. Translation: CASSLYGQGFNQSQHF.